This T cell receptor beta chain was retrieved from a study of T cell repertoires in cytomegalovirus infection. Study overall: Indicated by public TCR beta signatures were CMV infection and matching HLA type. The study, taken as a whole, reports: Totalled public TCR beta family frequency picked out people who carried CMV plus the relevant HLA. HLA-C-restricted CMV clonotypes gave the most frequent clonotype in two of eight donors.

This clonotype was counted a few times. Antigen unknown. MiXCR, applied by TCRdb to the reads, yields one record per CDR3 protein. The sample lists about 490,000 distinct CDR3 sequences; around 27% were seen once. The V gene's germline CDR1 is SGHDT and CDR2 YYEEEE. The CDR3 is 15 residues long. The V and J ends lost 4 bases and 10 bases respectively, with 23 bases between them. Material for sequencing was PBMCs. The TCR sequence derives from a human donor in good health (CMV status not recorded). Some clones in this sample may be carry-over from other donors' samples. The chain is built from TRBV5-6 and TRBJ1-1; possibly TRBD1 for D (5 bases). The CDR3 DNA reads TGTGCCAGCAGCACCAATGGTGGGGCCCGAGCTAGAGCTTTCTTT. Translated, it gives CASSTNGGARARAFF.